One sample yielded the 19 T cell receptor beta chains listed below, sequenced in a study of cytomegalovirus exposure and HLA in healthy donors. 60 Vbeta and 13 Jbeta primers were used in PCR. Repertoires were generated with immunoSEQ multiplex PCR, while TCRdb's copy carries only in-frame clones and drops some. The data show around 94,000 clones, with less than 85% seen just once and roughly 2.2% held by the top ten. The sample taken for sequencing was PBMCs. The receptors stem from a man aged 18 to 30 in good health and CMV-seronegative.

V is TRBV30 and J is TRBJ2-3; 7 bases match TRBD2. From germline, CDR1 is GTSNPN and CDR2 SVGIG (reference sequence). CDR3 length equals 11 residues. After removal of 2 bases from V and 8 bases from J, the junction contained 1 base not matched to a gene. CDR3 nucleotides: TGTGCCTGGAGTCCGGGGGGTACGCAGTATTTT. Protein: CAWSPGGTQYF.

The rearrangement joins TRBV11-2 to TRBJ2-3, with TRBD2 matching over 8 bases. The CDR3 has 19 amino acids. J lost 0 bases, V lost 6 bases, and 17 bases had no gene match. Germline lookup yields CDR1 SGHAT and CDR2 FQNNGV. DNA for the CDR3: TGTGCCAGCAGATTTCGGCTAGCGGGCTTCTCCCTTAGCACAGATACGCAGTATTTT. Encoded protein: CASRFRLAGFSLSTDTQYF.

This chain connects TRBV2 to TRBJ1-2; D may be TRBD1 (6 bases). Germline lookup yields CDR1 SNHLY and CDR2 FYNNEI. V was pared by 4 bases and J by 3 bases, with 12 bases between. The CDR3 has 14 residues. The CDR3 reads CASSATGSYYGYTF. In nucleotides, the CDR3 is TGTGCCAGCAGTGCGACAGGATCGTACTATGGCTACACCTTC.

The chain has TRBV11-3 and TRBJ2-7; 8 nucleotides line up with TRBD2. The CDR3 runs 16 residues. Germline V gene lookup returns CDR1 SGHNT and CDR2 YENEEA. Trimming removed 5 bases from V and 0 bases from J; junction bases left unmatched: 9. The CDR3 region has the DNA TGTGCCAGCAGCCCTCGGGGAGCGGGAGCCTCCTACGAGCAGTACTTC. Translated, it gives CASSPRGAGASYEQYF.

The CDR3 protein is CASSFNPGQGDHNEQFF. The CDR3 bases are TGTGCCAGCAGTTTCAACCCCGGACAGGGGGATCACAATGAGCAGTTCTTC. The chain has TRBV28 and TRBJ2-1; 10 nucleotides line up with TRBD1. CDR1 and CDR2 from the germline V gene are MDHEN and SYDVKM. This CDR3 has 17 residues. Trimming took 3 bases from V and 5 from J; bases not matched to a gene: 10. The entire variable domain, with the rest obtained from reference TRBV28 and TRBJ2-1, is as follows: DVKVTQSSRYLVKRTGEKVFLECVQDMDHENMFWYRQDPGLGLRLIYFSYDVKMKEKGDIPEGYSVSREKKERFSLILESASTNQTSMYLCASSFNPGQGDHNEQFFGPGTRLTVL.

The CDR3 loop reads CATSRVTGVAYNEQFF. The CDR3 coding sequence is TGTGCCACCAGCAGAGTAACAGGGGTAGCCTACAATGAGCAGTTCTTC. The rearrangement uses TRBV15 and TRBJ2-1, with TRBD1 identical over 7 bases. In germline, CDR1 is LNHNV, CDR2 YYDKDF (reference sequence). The CDR3 contains 16 residues. The V gene end was trimmed by 1 base and the J gene end by 2 bases; junction bases not matched to a gene: 5.

This clone occurred once. As DNA, the CDR3 is TGTGCCAGCAGGAGTAGGACTAACACCGGGGAGCTGTTTTTT. It is translated as CASRSRTNTGELFF. The chain recombines TRBV2 with TRBJ2-2; possibly TRBD2 for D (5 bases). Germline V CDR1 and CDR2: SNHLY, FYNNEI. The CDR3 runs 14 residues. V was clipped by 6 bases and J by 2 bases, with 10 bases between them.

This chain connects TRBV9 to TRBJ2-5; 15 nucleotides agree with TRBD2. Germline V lookup: CDR1 SGDLS, CDR2 YYNGEE. V lost 4 bases, J lost 2 bases, and 6 bases stayed unmatched. This CDR3 is built from 17 residues. CDR3 region: CASSPYGTSGRQETQYF. CDR3 sequence (DNA): TGTGCCAGCAGCCCCTATGGGACTAGCGGGAGGCAAGAGACCCAGTACTTC.

This clone was seen more than once but under ten times. The chain combines TRBV5-1 with TRBJ1-5; a possible D gene is TRBD1 (5 bases). Trimming removed 3 bases at V and 0 bases at J, with 7 bases between. The germline CDR1 and CDR2 sequences are SGHRS and YFSETQ. The CDR3 length is 14 residues. The CDR3 reads CASSSDSSNQPQHF. DNA for the CDR3: TGCGCCAGCAGCTCCGACAGTAGCAATCAGCCCCAGCATTTT.

The chain joins TRBV30 to TRBJ1-1; D possibly corresponds to TRBD1 (5 bases). The CDR3 consists of 13 residues. Deletions cut 5 bases from V and 5 bases from J, with 15 bases between. The germline CDR1 and CDR2 sequences are GTSNPN and SVGIG (reference sequence). As DNA, the CDR3 is TGTGCCTGGTTTAAAGGGGTTTGGACTGAAGCTTTCTTT. Its protein is CAWFKGVWTEAFF.

The chain combines TRBV2 with TRBJ2-2; weak D call: TRBD2 (5 bases). V was cut by 3 bases and J by 1 base, with 12 bases left in between. Germline-derived CDR1 and CDR2 are SNHLY and FYNNEI. The CDR3 covers 16 residues. In DNA form, the CDR3 reads TGTGCCAGCAGTGAGGTCGGACTTTTGAACACCGGGGAGCTGTTTTTT. Encoded protein: CASSEVGLLNTGELFF.

This chain connects TRBV7-9 to TRBJ1-5, with 7 bases lining up with TRBD1. V dropped 5 bases and J dropped 2; count of bases not matched to a gene: 9. The CDR3 sequence is 16 residues long. Germline CDR1 reads SEHNR; CDR2 reads FQNEAQ (reference sequence). In nucleotides, the CDR3 is TGTGCCAGCAGCCTGACGTTGGGGACAGGCAATCAGCCCCAGCATTTT. Protein sequence: CASSLTLGTGNQPQHF.

The V and J genes are TRBV9 and TRBJ1-1, with a possible D match to TRBD1 (6 bases). V lost 2 bases and J 1 base, leaving 21 bases between the germline ends. The V gene's germline CDR1 is SGDLS and CDR2 YYNGEE. This CDR3 has 18 amino acids. The CDR3 DNA reads TGTGCCAGCAGCGTTGGTTTCTTTTTAGGGGGACAGAACACTGAAGCTTTCTTT. Amino acids: CASSVGFFLGGQNTEAFF.

V and J are TRBV25-1 and TRBJ2-5, with TRBD2 as a possible D gene (5 bases). There are 14 residues in the CDR3. V lost 3 bases and J 5 bases, leaving 13 bases between the germline ends. Germline CDR1 reads MGHDK; CDR2 reads SYGVNS. CDR3: CASSEPGKGETQYF. The CDR3 DNA reads as TGTGCCAGCAGTGAGCCCGGGAAAGGGGAGACCCAGTACTTC.

This clone showed up just once. The chain has TRBV11-2 and TRBJ2-1; TRBD2 matches at 7 bases. V was clipped by 1 base and J by 9 bases; unmatched bases: 9. CDR1 and CDR2 from the germline V gene are SGHAT and FQNNGV. The CDR3 contains 15 residues. DNA of the CDR3: TGTGCCAGCAGCTTAGTGAGGCGGGAGACGGGTGAGCAGTTCTTC. This translates into CASSLVRRETGEQFF.

This chain connects TRBV19 to TRBJ1-1; D is uncertain. With 1 base removed from V and 0 bases from J, the gap between germline ends came to 9 bases. This CDR3 has 15 amino acids. CDR1 LNHDA and CDR2 SQIVND come from the germline V gene (reference sequence). This chain's CDR3 is CASSIGDIMNTEAFF. CDR3 sequence (DNA): TGTGCCAGTAGTATAGGCGACATCATGAACACTGAAGCTTTCTTT.

The chain is built from TRBV27 and TRBJ2-1, with a weak D call TRBD2 (5 bases). This CDR3 is 14 amino acids long. Germline CDR1 reads MNHEY; CDR2 reads SMNVEV (reference sequence). V dropped 4 bases and J dropped 0 bases, with 7 bases sitting between them. CDR3 sequence (DNA): TGTGCCAGCAGTTGGGAGAGCTCCTACAATGAGCAGTTCTTC. Its translation: CASSWESSYNEQFF.

V and J are TRBV5-1 and TRBJ2-7; 10 nucleotides match TRBD2. Germline V lookup: CDR1 SGHRS, CDR2 YFSETQ. V gave up 4 bases and J gave up 3 bases; unmatched junction bases: 4. This CDR3 is 14 amino acids long. CDR3 residues: CASSVSGGDYEQYF. CDR3 in DNA: TGCGCCAGCAGCGTAAGCGGGGGGGACTACGAGCAGTACTTC.

The chain joins TRBV2 to TRBJ2-5, with D perhaps TRBD2 (5 bases). Germline loops: CDR1 SNHLY, CDR2 FYNNEI. This CDR3 has 12 residues. With 6 bases removed from V and 5 bases from J, the gap between germline ends came to 10 bases. The CDR3 loop reads CASRGWRETQYF. The CDR3 DNA reads TGTGCCAGCAGGGGGTGGAGGGAGACCCAGTACTTC.